The source of this TCR beta chain is a study of chemoradiotherapy in HPV16-positive cancers. Findings and caveats of the study: Candidate HPV-specific clones and E7-related TCR motifs grew in tumor during treatment. For HPV16-positive patients, expanding HPV-responsive T cells associated with longer recurrence-free survival. The functional HPV-specific definition rests on just a couple of HPV16-positive patients.

Clones were sequenced by immunoSEQ multiplex PCR, and TCRdb holds only the in-frame ones, with some missing. The repertoire holds about 14,000 clones, with 65% to 80% as singletons. This clone was detected only a few times. Its antigen remains unidentified. This CDR3 has 19 residues. After removal of 0 bases from V and 4 bases from J, the junction contained 14 bases not matched to a gene. The V gene's germline CDR1 is SGHDN and CDR2 FVKESK. Repertoires were sampled repeatedly during chemoradiotherapy. Sampling was done from a patient who underwent chemoradiotherapy. The gene calls are TRBV14 and TRBJ2-1; TRBD2 matches at 8 bases. The receptor was isolated from a human donor with HPV-associated anogenital cancer. CDR3 residues: CASSQDPGGRPSRYNEQFF. Written as DNA, the CDR3 is TGTGCCAGCAGCCAAGACCCGGGAGGGAGGCCTTCGAGATACAATGAGCAGTTCTTC.